Listed below are T cell receptor beta chains from one sample, sequenced in a study of cytomegalovirus exposure and HLA in healthy donors. Here immunoSEQ multiplex PCR was the method, and the copy in TCRdb shows in-frame clones only, minus some. The sample comprises some 110,000 clones, around three fifths of which are singletons, and 6.5% to 9.5% rests with the top ten. Material for sequencing was PBMCs. Receptors originate from a woman between 40 and 50 years old in good health and CMV-seropositive. Each CDR3 is given with its conserved first and last residue. D genes are given only for firm matches. Expanded clones are given a class, and other clones once, few, many or no size at all.

cdr3_aa | cdr3_nt | j_call | d_call | v_call | clone_size
CASSHTGLSEKLFF | TGTGCCAGCAGTCACACAGGTTTGAGTGAAAAACTGTTTTTT | TRBJ1-4 | - | TRBV28 | -
CASIPQGGNTDTQYF | TGTGCCAGCATCCCACAGGGGGGGAACACAGATACGCAGTATTTT | TRBJ2-3 | - | TRBV6-5 | -
CASSTGTGKPYEQYF | TGTGCCAGCAGCACTGGGACAGGGAAGCCCTACGAGCAGTACTTC | TRBJ2-7 | TRBD1 | TRBV6-5 | -
CASSLAGSGSNEQYF | TGTGCCAGCAGCTTAGCGGGGAGCGGGTCTAATGAGCAGTACTTC | TRBJ2-7 | - | TRBV7-6 | -
CASSTKGGTDTQYF | TGTGCCAGCTCGACCAAGGGGGGCACAGATACGCAGTATTTT | TRBJ2-3 | - | TRBV18 | -
CASSEHKQGEDQPQHF | TGTGCCAGCAGTGAACATAAACAGGGGGAGGATCAGCCCCAGCATTTT | TRBJ1-5 | TRBD1 | TRBV25-1 | many
CASSERGEIGYGYTF | TGTGCCAGCAGTGAAAGGGGTGAGATTGGGTATGGCTACACCTTC | TRBJ1-2 | - | TRBV6-1 | -
CASSATGTGGVDTQYF | TGTGCCAGCAGTGCAACCGGGACAGGGGGCGTAGATACGCAGTATTTT | TRBJ2-3 | TRBD1 | TRBV2 | -
CASSQEPGQPQHF | TGCGCCAGCAGCCAAGAACCAGGGCAGCCCCAGCATTTT | TRBJ1-5 | - | TRBV4-1 | -
CASSTQVLNTEAFF | TGTGCCAGCAGCACTCAGGTACTGAACACTGAAGCTTTCTTT | TRBJ1-1 | - | TRBV7-9 | -
CASSPREGLAGNTIYF | TGTGCCAGCTCACCACGGGAGGGTCTGGCTGGAAACACCATATATTTT | TRBJ1-3 | - | TRBV18 | -
CASSLGLQGRNTIYF | TGTGCCAGCAGCTTAGGACTCCAGGGAAGAAACACCATATATTTT | TRBJ1-3 | - | TRBV13 | -
CASSPVDSYNEQFF | TGTGCCAGCAGCCCAGTTGACAGCTACAATGAGCAGTTCTTC | TRBJ2-1 | - | TRBV11-2 | -
CASTSGLARSGANVLTF | TGTGCCAGCACCTCCGGACTAGCCCGCTCTGGGGCCAACGTCCTGACTTTC | TRBJ2-6 | TRBD2 | TRBV2 | -
CAWSLGQGSSYEQYF | TGTGCCTGGAGCTTGGGACAGGGATCCTCCTACGAGCAGTACTTC | TRBJ2-7 | TRBD1 | TRBV30 | -
CASAVTGLDGYTF | TGTGCCAGCGCGGTTACAGGGTTGGATGGCTACACCTTC | TRBJ1-2 | - | TRBV11-2 | -
CASSLVTDGYTF | TGTGCCAGCAGCTTAGTAACAGACGGCTACACCTTC | TRBJ1-2 | - | TRBV7-2 | once
CASSPRQFNTEAFF | TGTGCCAGCAGTCCTCGACAGTTTAACACTGAAGCTTTCTTT | TRBJ1-1 | - | TRBV27 | -
CASSRPGQPNYGYTF | TGTGCCAGCAGTCGTCCGGGACAGCCTAACTATGGCTACACCTTC | TRBJ1-2 | TRBD1 | TRBV6-1 | -
CASSPRTGDAFF | TGTGCCAGCTCACCAAGGACAGGGGACGCTTTCTTT | TRBJ1-1 | TRBD1 | TRBV18 | -
CASSLRGPASGGSYEQYF | TGTGCCAGCAGTTTGCGGGGCCCGGCTAGCGGGGGGTCCTACGAGCAGTACTTC | TRBJ2-7 | TRBD2 | TRBV27 | few
CASSPTGTGNTEAFF | TGTGCCAGTAGTCCAACTGGGACAGGGAACACTGAAGCTTTCTTT | TRBJ1-1 | TRBD1 | TRBV19 | -
CASSYRGVRGETQYF | TGTGCCAGCAGTTACCGGGGAGTCCGGGGAGAGACCCAGTACTTC | TRBJ2-5 | - | TRBV6-5 | -
CASSLEASSYEQYF | TGTGCCAGCAGTTTAGAGGCAAGCTCCTACGAGCAGTACTTC | TRBJ2-7 | - | TRBV28 | -
CSVKSRVGEAFF | TGCAGCGTAAAGAGCAGGGTCGGTGAAGCTTTCTTT | TRBJ1-1 | - | TRBV29-1 | -
CASSQELAFETQYF | TGTGCCAGCAGCCAAGAGCTAGCTTTTGAGACCCAGTACTTC | TRBJ2-5 | - | TRBV14 | -
CASSLGGRGNTIYF | TGTGCCAGCAGCTTAGGGGGCCGTGGAAACACCATATATTTT | TRBJ1-3 | - | TRBV11-2 | once
CASSYSGGQTNTEAFF | TGTGCCAGCAGTTACTCCGGTGGGCAGACGAACACTGAAGCTTTCTTT | TRBJ1-1 | - | TRBV6-5 | -
CASSFSGGSREQYF | TGTGCCAGCAGCTTTAGCGGGGGCTCGAGGGAGCAGTACTTC | TRBJ2-7 | TRBD2 | TRBV28 | -
CASIQTSGPYEQYF | TGTGCCAGCATCCAGACTAGCGGGCCCTACGAGCAGTACTTC | TRBJ2-7 | TRBD2 | TRBV6-1 | -
CASSSDSPYEQYF | TGTGCCAGCAGTTCGGACAGTCCCTACGAGCAGTACTTC | TRBJ2-7 | - | TRBV5-6 | -
CASSTLKGGGAEAFF | TGTGCCAGCAGCACCCTAAAAGGGGGCGGCGCTGAAGCTTTCTTT | TRBJ1-1 | TRBD1 | TRBV2 | few
CASSRQGPYNSPLHF | TGTGCCAGCAGTCGACAGGGGCCCTATAATTCACCCCTCCACTTT | TRBJ1-6 | TRBD1 | TRBV6-5 | -
CASKKRGNTGELFF | TGTGCCAGTAAAAAGCGGGGGAACACCGGGGAGCTGTTTTTT | TRBJ2-2 | TRBD2 | TRBV19 | -
CASSVGRDYQFF | TGTGCCAGCAGCGTCGGGAGGGACTACCAGTTCTTC | TRBJ2-1 | TRBD2 | TRBV7-9 | -
CASSLLAGGAGELFF | TGTGCCAGCAGCTTACTAGCGGGAGGGGCCGGGGAGCTGTTTTTT | TRBJ2-2 | TRBD2 | TRBV11-3 | -
CASSWASGHPREETQYF | TGTGCCAGCAGTTGGGCTAGCGGGCACCCTCGGGAAGAGACCCAGTACTTC | TRBJ2-5 | TRBD2 | TRBV2 | -
CASSLAGTGWGRSYEQYF | TGTGCCAGCAGCTTGGCCGGGACAGGGTGGGGGCGCTCCTACGAGCAGTACTTC | TRBJ2-7 | TRBD1 | TRBV5-8 | -
CASSLVGTSGSYEQYF | TGTGCCAGCAGCTTAGTAGGGACTAGCGGATCTTACGAGCAGTACTTC | TRBJ2-7 | TRBD2 | TRBV13 | -
CASRDTGLFQAFF | TGTGCCAGCAGGGATACAGGTCTCTTCCAAGCTTTCTTT | TRBJ1-1 | - | TRBV6-5 | once
CASSPTDRVDTDTQYF | TGTGCCAGCAGCCCGACGGACAGGGTTGACACAGATACGCAGTATTTT | TRBJ2-3 | TRBD1 | TRBV7-8 | -
CASSSRHRGHEKLFF | TGTGCCAGCTCTTCGAGGCACAGGGGGCATGAAAAACTGTTTTTT | TRBJ1-4 | TRBD1 | TRBV18 | -
CASSPGLAGSYEQYF | TGTGCCAGCAGCCCGGGACTAGCGGGGTCCTACGAGCAGTACTTC | TRBJ2-7 | TRBD2 | TRBV7-9 | -
CASRAGSGELFF | TGTGCCAGCAGAGCAGGGTCCGGGGAGCTGTTTTTT | TRBJ2-2 | - | TRBV6-6 | few
CASSYSTGGLADTQYF | TGCGCCAGCAGCTATTCGACAGGGGGGTTGGCAGATACGCAGTATTTT | TRBJ2-3 | TRBD1 | TRBV5-1 | few